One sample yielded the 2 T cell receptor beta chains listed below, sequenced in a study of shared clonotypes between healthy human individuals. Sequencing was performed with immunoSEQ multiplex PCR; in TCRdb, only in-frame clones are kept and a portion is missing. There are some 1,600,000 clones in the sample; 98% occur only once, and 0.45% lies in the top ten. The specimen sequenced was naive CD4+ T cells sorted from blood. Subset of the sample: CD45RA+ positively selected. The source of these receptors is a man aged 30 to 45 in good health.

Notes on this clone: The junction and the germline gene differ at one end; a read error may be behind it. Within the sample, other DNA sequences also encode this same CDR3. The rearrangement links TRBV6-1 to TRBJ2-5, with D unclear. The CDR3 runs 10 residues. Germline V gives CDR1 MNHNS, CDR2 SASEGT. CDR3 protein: CASREETQYF. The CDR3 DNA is TGTGCCAGCAGGGAAGAGACCCAGTACTTC.

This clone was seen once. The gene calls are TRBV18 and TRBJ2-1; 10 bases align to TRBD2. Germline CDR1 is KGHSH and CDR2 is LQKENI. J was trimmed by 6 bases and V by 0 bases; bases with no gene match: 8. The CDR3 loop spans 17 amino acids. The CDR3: CASSPPRGAGGRNEQFF. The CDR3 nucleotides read TGTGCCAGCTCACCACCGAGGGGAGCGGGAGGGCGCAATGAGCAGTTCTTC.